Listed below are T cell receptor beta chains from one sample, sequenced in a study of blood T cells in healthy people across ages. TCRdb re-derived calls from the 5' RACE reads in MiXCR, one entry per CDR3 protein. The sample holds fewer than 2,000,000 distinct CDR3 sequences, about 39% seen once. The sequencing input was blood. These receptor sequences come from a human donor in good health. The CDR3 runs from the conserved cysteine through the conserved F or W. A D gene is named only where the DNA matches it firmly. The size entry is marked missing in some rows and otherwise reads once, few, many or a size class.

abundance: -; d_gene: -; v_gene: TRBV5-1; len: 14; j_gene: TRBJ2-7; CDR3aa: CASSLTDSAYEQYF; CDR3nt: TGCGCCAGCAGCTTGACAGATTCTGCCTACGAGCAGTACTTC
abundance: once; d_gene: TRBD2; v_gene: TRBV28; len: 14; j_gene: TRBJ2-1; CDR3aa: CASKLAGEHNEQFF; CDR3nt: TGTGCCAGCAAACTAGCGGGGGAACACAATGAGCAGTTCTTC
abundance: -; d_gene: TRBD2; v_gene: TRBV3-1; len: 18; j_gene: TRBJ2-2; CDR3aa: CASSSTTSGGAWTGELFF; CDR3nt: TGTGCCAGCAGCTCTACCACTAGCGGGGGGGCCTGGACCGGGGAGCTGTTTTTT
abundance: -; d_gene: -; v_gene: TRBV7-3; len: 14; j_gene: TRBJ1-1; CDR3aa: CASSLTGAKPEAFF; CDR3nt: TGTGCCAGCAGCTTAACAGGGGCTAAACCTGAAGCTTTCTTT
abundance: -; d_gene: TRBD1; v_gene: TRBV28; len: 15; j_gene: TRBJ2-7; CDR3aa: CASSSAGGKRDEQYF; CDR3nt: TGTGCCAGCAGTTCCGCAGGGGGCAAAAGGGACGAGCAGTACTTC
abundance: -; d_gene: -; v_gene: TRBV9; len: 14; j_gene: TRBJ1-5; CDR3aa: CASSVGRANQPQHF; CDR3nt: TGTGCCAGCAGCGTTGGCAGGGCGAATCAGCCCCAGCATTTT
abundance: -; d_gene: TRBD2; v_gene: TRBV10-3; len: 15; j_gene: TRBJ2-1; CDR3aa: CAISEGGLTQETQFF; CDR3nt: TGTGCCATCAGTGAGGGGGGACTAACCCAAGAGACCCAGTTCTTC
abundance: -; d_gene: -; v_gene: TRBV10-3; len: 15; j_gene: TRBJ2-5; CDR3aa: CAISGETVSQETQYF; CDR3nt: TGTGCCATCAGTGGGGAGACTGTTTCCCAAGAGACCCAGTACTTC
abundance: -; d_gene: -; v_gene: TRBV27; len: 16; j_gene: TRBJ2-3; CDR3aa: CASSGQRPRGTDTQYF; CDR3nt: TGTGCCAGCAGCGGACAGCGACCTCGCGGCACAGATACGCAGTATTTT
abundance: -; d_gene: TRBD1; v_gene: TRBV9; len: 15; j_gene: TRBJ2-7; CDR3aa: CASSVEQTGTHEQYF; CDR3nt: TGTGCCAGCAGCGTAGAACAGACAGGGACCCACGAGCAGTACTTC
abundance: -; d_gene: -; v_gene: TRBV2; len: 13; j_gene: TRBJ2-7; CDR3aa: CASSGGEGREQYF; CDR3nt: TGTGCCAGCAGTGGGGGAGAAGGGAGAGAGCAGTACTTC
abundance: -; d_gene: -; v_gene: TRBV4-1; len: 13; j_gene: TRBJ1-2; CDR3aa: CASSRLGSDGYTF; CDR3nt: TGCGCCAGCAGCCGACTAGGGTCGGATGGCTACACCTTC
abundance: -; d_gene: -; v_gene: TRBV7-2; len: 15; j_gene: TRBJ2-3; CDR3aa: CASSPQLLPGDTQYF; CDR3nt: TGTGCCAGCAGCCCCCAGCTCCTGCCAGGGGATACGCAGTATTTT
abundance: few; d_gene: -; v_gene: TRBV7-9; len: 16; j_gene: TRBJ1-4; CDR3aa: CASSSRTSATNEKLFF; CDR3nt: TGTGCCAGCAGCTCGCGGACGTCTGCAACTAATGAAAAACTGTTTTTT
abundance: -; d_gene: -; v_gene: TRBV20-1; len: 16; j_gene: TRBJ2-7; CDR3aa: CSASSFREGGRGEQYF; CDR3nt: TGCAGTGCTAGTTCCTTTAGGGAAGGGGGGAGAGGCGAGCAGTACTTC
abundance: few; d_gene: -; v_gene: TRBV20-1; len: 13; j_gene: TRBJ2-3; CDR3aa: CSAPPRATDTQYF; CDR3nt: TGCAGTGCTCCGCCCAGGGCGACAGATACGCAGTATTTT
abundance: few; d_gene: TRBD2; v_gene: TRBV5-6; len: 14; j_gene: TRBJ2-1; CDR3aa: CASSFPGGLVEQFF; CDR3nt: TGTGCCAGCAGCTTTCCGGGGGGGCTCGTTGAGCAGTTCTTC
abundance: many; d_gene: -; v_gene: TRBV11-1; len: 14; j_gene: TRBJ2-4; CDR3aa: CASSLTPRANIQYF; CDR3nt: TGTGCCAGCAGCCTTACCCCACGGGCGAACATTCAGTACTTC
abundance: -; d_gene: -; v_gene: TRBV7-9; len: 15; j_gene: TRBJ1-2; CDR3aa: CASSLMAQCLDGYTF; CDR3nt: TGTGCCAGCAGCTTAATGGCCCAGTGTCTGGATGGCTACACCTTC